A selection of T cell receptor beta chains follows, all from one sample in a study of T cells in Graves' hyperthyroidism and ophthalmopathy. From the multiplex PCR reads, TCRdb called clonotypes with MiXCR, one entry per CDR3 protein. Of approximately 400,000 distinct CDR3 sequences detected, approximately 15% appear once; the ten largest clones hold 11%. The specimen was blood. The receptors were gathered from a woman in her fifties or sixties with Graves' hyperthyroidism. CDR3s include the opening cysteine and the closing phenylalanine or tryptophan. Fields, in order: D gene, V gene, CDR3 length, CDR3 protein. A D gene is named only where the DNA matches it firmly.

TRBD2 TRBV28 17 CASTPGLAGGPGETQYF
NA TRBV10-3 13 CAIQTASRTEAFF
TRBD2 TRBV11-2 17 CASSLHRTSGREGEQYF
NA TRBV19 14 CASSIARGTGELFF
TRBD1 TRBV27 16 CASSLRGTGVGQPQHF
TRBD2 TRBV12-3/TRBV12-4 14 CASSLLAGGGEQYF
NA TRBV2 15 CASSTLATPQYEQYF
TRBD1 TRBV13 12 CASSSPGGSAFF
NA TRBV6-1 14 CASTLQPSSYEQYF
TRBD2 TRBV10-3 15 CAISESREPYNEQFF
TRBD1 TRBV11-2 14 CASSLEQGHQPQHF
TRBD1 TRBV7-2 12 CASSLGTGPYTF
TRBD2 TRBV20-1 13 CSASSSGQETQYF
TRBD2 TRBV10-3 16 CAIKSSGSGSRSEQYF
TRBD1 TRBV7-8 13 CASSLENRGRAFF
TRBD1 TRBV2 15 CASSATGGSGNTIYF